A selection of T cell receptor beta chains follows, all from one sample in a study of T cell responses to AZD1222 COVID-19 vaccine. Using immunoSEQ multiplex PCR, the repertoire was profiled, and TCRdb retains in-frame clones only, with some absent. The sample shows approximately 97,000 clones, less than 90% of them seen only once. The input for sequencing was peripheral blood, taken on day 0 of AZD1222 vaccination. These receptors were taken from an adult in good health. Each CDR3 is given with its conserved first and last residue. D genes are given only for firm matches. Not every row has a clone size; where given, it reads once, few, many or a size class.

CDR3,DNA,V,J,size,D
CASSTTGGLSNTEAFF,TGTGCCAGTAGTACAACAGGGGGTCTATCGAACACTGAAGCTTTCTTT,TRBV19,TRBJ1-1,once,TRBD1
CASSLGARGSGTDTQYF,TGTGCCAGCAGCTTAGGGGCCCGGGGGTCCGGCACAGATACGCAGTATTTT,TRBV11-3,TRBJ2-3,few,.
CASRQNRGPYEQYF,TGTGCCAGCAGACAAAACAGGGGGCCCTACGAGCAGTACTTC,TRBV7-8,TRBJ2-7,.,TRBD1
CASSPGDWGGNEQFF,TGTGCCAGCAGCCCCGGGGACTGGGGGGGGAATGAGCAGTTCTTC,TRBV3-1/TRBV3-2,TRBJ2-1,.,TRBD2
CASSEARSRGDTQYF,TGCGCCAGCAGTGAAGCCAGGTCCAGGGGAGATACGCAGTATTTT,TRBV10-2,TRBJ2-3,few,.
CASSLAQQAVGRF,TGTGCCAGCAGCTTAGCCCAACAGGCCGTCGGGCGCTTC,TRBV11-2,TRBJ2-7,.,.
CASSYRAYNYGYTF,TGTGCCAGCAGTTACAGGGCCTATAACTATGGCTACACCTTC,TRBV27,TRBJ1-2,.,.
CACPRWMSNQPQHF,TGCGCCTGCCCGCGGTGGATGAGCAATCAGCCCCAGCATTTT,TRBV10-1,TRBJ1-5,once,.
CASSLDGFRDRANTGELFF,TGTGCCAGCAGCTTAGATGGGTTCCGTGACCGAGCGAACACCGGGGAGCTGTTTTTT,TRBV7-8,TRBJ2-2,once,.
CASSLKQGNTGELFF,TGTGCCAGCAGCTTAAAGCAGGGAAACACCGGGGAGCTGTTTTTT,TRBV7-9,TRBJ2-2,.,.
CASRPGLAGVGGRFF,TGTGCCAGCAGGCCTGGACTAGCGGGAGTCGGAGGTCGGTTCTTC,TRBV2,TRBJ2-1,.,TRBD2
CASRRDTAREAFF,TGTGCCAGCAGACGCGACACGGCCCGGGAGGCTTTCTTT,TRBV5-6,TRBJ1-1,.,.
CASSLGLAGNNEQFF,TGTGCCAGCAGCCTGGGGCTAGCGGGAAACAATGAGCAGTTCTTC,TRBV6-5,TRBJ2-1,.,TRBD2
CASSTGTTYNEQFF,TGTGCCAGCAGCACCGGGACTACCTACAATGAGCAGTTCTTC,TRBV7-2,TRBJ2-1,.,TRBD2
CASSQDRSGSRYTQYF,TGCGCCAGCAGCCAAGATCGGTCGGGAAGCAGGTATACGCAGTATTTT,TRBV4-3,TRBJ2-3,.,.
CASSHGTPGVRETQYF,TGTGCCTCTTCACACGGGACACCCGGGGTGAGAGAGACCCAGTACTTC,TRBV19,TRBJ2-5,once,.
CASSLTRTSADQFF,TGTGCCAGCAGTTTAACGCGGACCAGTGCAGACCAGTTCTTC,TRBV27,TRBJ2-1,.,.
CASRGTGLTQPQHF,TGTGCCAGCAGGGGGACAGGGTTGACTCAGCCCCAGCATTTT,TRBV27,TRBJ1-5,.,TRBD1
CASSQWTANTEAFF,TGTGCCAGCAGCCAATGGACAGCGAACACTGAAGCTTTCTTT,TRBV3-1/TRBV3-2,TRBJ1-1,.,.
CASSQSQGFGNTIYF,TGTGCCAGCAGCCAATCACAGGGGTTTGGAAACACCATATATTTT,TRBV3-1/TRBV3-2,TRBJ1-3,few,TRBD1
CASSQRLYGDTQYF,TGCGCCAGCAGCCAGAGGCTTTATGGAGATACGCAGTATTTT,TRBV4-3,TRBJ2-3,.,.
CASSRSGGDTQYF,TGTGCCAGCAGCCGCTCGGGCGGGGATACGCAGTATTTT,TRBV7-8,TRBJ2-3,.,.
CATSDSGRPYNEQFF,TGTGCCACCAGTGACAGCGGGAGGCCCTACAATGAGCAGTTCTTC,TRBV24-1,TRBJ2-1,.,TRBD2
CASSFAGGITEAFF,TGTGCCAGCAGCTTTGCAGGGGGTATCACTGAAGCTTTCTTT,TRBV11-3,TRBJ1-1,.,TRBD1